The sequence of this T cell receptor (beta chain) was determined in a study of blood T cells in healthy people across ages. This CDR3 spans 14 amino acids. The V gene end was trimmed by 6 bases and the J gene end by 7 bases; junction bases not matched to a gene: 11. Study results and caveats: Changes seen in expanded clonotypes were possibly confounded by donor CMV status left unknown. Observed TCR beta diversity per million T cells went down as age went up. This fall followed a roughly linear course with age.

The authors ran a second PCR of about 6 to 12 cycles using a sample-barcoded 5' primer and a J-beta primer mix. Each CDR3 protein is one row after TCRdb ran MiXCR on the 5' RACE reads. The sample records about 780,000 distinct CDR3 sequences, roughly 24% being singletons. This clonotype was counted a few times. The antigen remains undetermined. The individuals who served as donors were healthy Caucasians living in Russia, aged about 6 to 90. These data were also reused for a study on T cells of mothers and their children. As that study records: Per 15 ul, 1.5 ug of RNA was used, with all extracted RNA going into cDNA synthesis.

The genes are TRBV12-3 or TRBV12-4 and TRBJ1-2, with 7 bases identical to TRBD1. Input material: blood. This clonotype was obtained from a boy younger than 18 in good health. The CDR3 region has the DNA TGTGCCAGCAGCCTAGGAGTAACAGGGGCTGGCTACACCTTC. Its translation is CASSLGVTGAGYTF.